This T cell receptor beta chain came from a study of blood T cell repertoires in COVID-19. Background on the study: Samples of COVID-19 (acute and convalescent) were obtained from the United States, Italy and Spain. Sample material is recorded as cDNA or gDNA derived from T cells, B-cell-depleted T cells, or PBMCs.

V lost 0 bases to trimming and J lost 8 bases, with 17 bases between them. The CDR3 runs 15 residues. From germline, CDR1 is GTSNPN and CDR2 SVGIG (reference sequence). Allocation to cohorts depended on clinical history reported by the participants. A PCR-confirmed or clinician-diagnosed COVID-19 case had contacted exposed participants within 2 weeks of entry. This table comes from immunoSEQ multiplex PCR, and its TCRdb copy is limited to in-frame clones, with some not included. Found here are 150,000 to 200,000 clones, around four fifths of them singletons; the top ten hold around 5.1%. The chain employs TRBV30 and TRBJ1-5; D possibly corresponds to TRBD1 (5 bases). This sequence was found in a man between 65 and 79 years old who had been exposed to COVID-19. Material for sequencing was PBMCs or T cells enriched from blood (not recorded which). CDR3 loop: CAWSVHGQGGEPQHF. In DNA, the CDR3 is TGTGCCTGGAGTGTACATGGGCAGGGTGGTGAGCCCCAGCATTTT.